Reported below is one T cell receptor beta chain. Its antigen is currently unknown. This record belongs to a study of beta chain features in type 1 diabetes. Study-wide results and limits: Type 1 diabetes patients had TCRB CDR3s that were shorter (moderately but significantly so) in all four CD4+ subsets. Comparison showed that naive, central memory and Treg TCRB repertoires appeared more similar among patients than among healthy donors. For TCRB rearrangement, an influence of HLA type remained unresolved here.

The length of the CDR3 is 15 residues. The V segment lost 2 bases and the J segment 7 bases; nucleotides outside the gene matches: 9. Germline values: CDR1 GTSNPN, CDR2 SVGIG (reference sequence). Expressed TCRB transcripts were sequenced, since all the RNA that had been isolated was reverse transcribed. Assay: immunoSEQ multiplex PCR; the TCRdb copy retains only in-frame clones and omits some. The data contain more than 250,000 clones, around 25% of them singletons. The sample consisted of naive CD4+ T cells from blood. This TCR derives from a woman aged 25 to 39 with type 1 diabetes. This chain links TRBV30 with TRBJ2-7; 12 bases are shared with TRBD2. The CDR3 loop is CAWSPSGRAFKEQYF. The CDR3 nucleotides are TGTGCCTGGAGTCCTAGCGGGAGGGCTTTTAAGGAGCAGTACTTC. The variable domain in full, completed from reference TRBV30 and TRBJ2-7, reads SQTIHQWPATLVQPVGSPLSLECTVEGTSNPNLYWYRQAAGRGLQLLFYSVGIGQISSEVPQNLSASRPQDRQFILSSKKLLLSDSGFYLCAWSPSGRAFKEQYFGPGTRLTVT.